One sample yielded the 18 T cell receptor beta chains listed below, sequenced in a study of T cells in Graves' hyperthyroidism and ophthalmopathy. RNA transcripts were the template for amplifying TCR beta CDR3 regions. TCR CDR3 underwent first-round RT-PCR with the HTBI primer set. TCRdb re-derived calls from the multiplex PCR reads in MiXCR, one entry per CDR3 protein. The table records a few hundred thousand distinct CDR3 sequences, roughly 15% of them present only once. Sample: blood. The receptors were gathered from a woman aged 40 to 50 with Graves' ophthalmopathy.

This clonotype has at least ten counts. The V gene is TRBV28, the J gene TRBJ1-1; tentatively, D is TRBD1 (5 bases). The CDR3 extends over 14 amino acids. The germline gives CDR1 MDHEN, CDR2 SYDVKM. Trimming took 7 bases from V and 1 from J, leaving 13 bases between them. The CDR3 loop is CASTRARANTEAFF. The CDR3 DNA reads as TGTGCCAGCACCAGGGCCAGGGCGAACACTGAAGCTTTCTTT.

This chain links TRBV10-2 with TRBJ2-1, with D unresolved. The length of the CDR3 is 13 residues. V was trimmed by 2 bases and J by 2 bases, leaving 4 bases between them. Looked up from germline, CDR1 is WSHSY and CDR2 is SAAADI. CDR3 bases: TGCGCCAGCAGTGAGACAGCCTACAATGAGCAGTTCTTC. Its translation: CASSETAYNEQFF.

This clonotype was counted only a few times. The chain joins TRBV7-9 to TRBJ1-1; the match to TRBD1 covers 11 bases. V lost 4 bases and J lost 5; bases outside the gene matches: 3. The CDR3 loop spans 14 amino acids. Per the germline V gene, CDR1 is SEHNR and CDR2 is FQNEAQ (reference sequence). The CDR3 loop reads CASSWGDRGTEAFF. CDR3 coding DNA: TGTGCCAGCAGCTGGGGGGACAGGGGGACTGAAGCTTTCTTT.

The rearrangement uses TRBV10-3 and TRBJ2-3; no firm D call. Germline CDR1 reads ENHRY; CDR2 reads SYGVKD. The CDR3 has 12 residues. V was trimmed by 2 bases and J by 11 bases, leaving 11 bases between them. The CDR3 sequence is CAISEVNVEQYF. CDR3 coding DNA: TGTGCCATCAGTGAGGTTAATGTAGAGCAGTATTTT.

Remarks on this clonotype: One end of the junction fails to match germline, which may point to a read error. This chain connects TRBV20-1 to TRBJ2-1; possible D gene TRBD2, 6 bases. Germline-derived CDR1 and CDR2 are DFQATT and SNEGSKA (reference sequence). This CDR3 comprises 14 residues. Here the CDR3 reads CSGTPGLRYNEQSF. DNA for the CDR3: TGCAGTGGTACACCGGGACTGCGGTACAATGAGCAGTCCTTC.

This clonotype was seen many times. This chain joins TRBV7-9 and TRBJ1-1; D is unresolved. CDR3 length: 14 residues. Trimming took 1 base from V and 1 from J, leaving 7 bases between them. Germline CDR1 and CDR2: SEHNR and FQNEAQ (reference sequence). In DNA, the CDR3 is TGTGCCAGCAGCTTAGTTAAGGAGAACACTGAAGCTTTCTTT. Translating gives CASSLVKENTEAFF.

Many counts were recorded for this clonotype. The rearrangement links TRBV28 to TRBJ1-1; perhaps TRBD1 as D (5 bases). V dropped 7 bases and J dropped 4 bases, with 19 bases sitting between them. The CDR3 is made up of 15 amino acids. Germline V CDR1 and CDR2: MDHEN, SYDVKM. The CDR3 sequence is CASKSGGSGGTEAFF. The DNA for the CDR3 is TGTGCCAGCAAATCCGGGGGATCAGGAGGCACTGAAGCTTTCTTT.

The rearrangement uses TRBV10-1 and TRBJ2-1; D is unresolved. The CDR3 extends over 11 amino acids. The V gene lost 11 bases and the J gene lost 5 bases, with 10 bases spanning the gap. The germline V gene encodes CDR1 WNHNN and CDR2 SYGVQD (reference sequence). CDR3 loop: CAPRINNEQFF. The CDR3, as DNA: TGCGCCCCCAGGATAAACAATGAGCAGTTCTTC.

Comments on this clonotype: Lacking the conserved final phenylalanine or tryptophan, this CDR3 likely reflects a read error. This chain links TRBV20-1 with TRBJ2-5, with 16 bases lining up with TRBD2. The V and J ends lost 0 bases and 4 bases, in that order; junction bases with no gene match: 2. The CDR3 length is 16 residues. CDR1 and CDR2 (germline): DFQATT, SNEGSKA (reference sequence). The CDR3 is CSARDGTSGGAETQYL. Written as DNA, the CDR3 is TGCAGTGCTAGAGATGGGACTAGCGGGGGGGCAGAGACCCAGTACCTC.

V gene TRBV7-8 combines with J gene TRBJ2-3, with 12 bases aligning to TRBD1. CDR3 length equals 20 residues. Germline CDR1 reads SGHVS; CDR2 reads FQNEAQ. With 1 base clipped from V and 3 bases from J, the junction kept 14 bases outside the gene matches. In DNA, the CDR3 is TGTGCCAGCAGCTTAGTCAGGGACAGGGGGCCGTGGCGGGATACAGATACGCAGTATTTT. This gives the protein CASSLVRDRGPWRDTDTQYF.

This sequence joins TRBV30 and TRBJ2-7; 10 nucleotides align to TRBD2. Germline loops: CDR1 GTSNPN, CDR2 SVGIG (reference sequence). The CDR3 length is 15 residues. V lost 7 bases to trimming and J lost 4 bases; unmatched junction nucleotides: 13. The CDR3 loop is CAFTILAGMKYEQYF. CDR3 DNA sequence: TGTGCCTTTACCATACTAGCGGGAATGAAATACGAGCAGTACTTC.

This clonotype was seen ten or more times. The chain combines TRBV12-3 or TRBV12-4 with TRBJ2-5; D is uncertain. The CDR3 spans 12 residues. Trimming removed 3 bases from V and 9 bases from J, with 11 bases in between. The CDR3 coding sequence is TGTGCCAGCAGTTTTCCCCAGAGACCCCAGTACTTC. Its translation: CASSFPQRPQYF.

About this clonotype: The junction does not match germline at one end; this may be a read error. The chain has TRBV30 and TRBJ2-2; D assignment may be TRBD1 or TRBD2 (5 bases each). The germline CDR1 and CDR2 sequences are GTSNPN and SVGIG (reference sequence). The CDR3 runs 14 residues. CDR3 DNA: TGTGCCTGGAGAAGGGGAGCGAACACCGGGGAGCTGCTTTTT. Translation: CAWRRGANTGELLF.

This clonotype turned up a few times. This chain links TRBV7-6 with TRBJ1-1; D unresolved. The CDR3 extends over 13 amino acids. With 5 bases removed from V and 8 bases from J, the gap between germline ends came to 15 bases. In germline, CDR1 is SGHVS, CDR2 FNYEAQ. CDR3 nucleotide sequence: TGTGCCAGCAGCCCGGTTGGAGGGCTAGAAGCTTTCTTT. Translating it yields CASSPVGGLEAFF.

This clonotype showed up many times. The V and J genes are TRBV28 and TRBJ1-5; the D is unclear. V lost 8 bases, J lost 2 bases, and 10 bases lay in between. Germline loops: CDR1 MDHEN, CDR2 SYDVKM. The CDR3 length is 13 residues. CDR3 residues: CASVASRNQPQHF. The CDR3 coding sequence is TGTGCCAGCGTGGCTAGTCGCAATCAGCCCCAGCATTTT.

The V call is TRBV11-2, the J call TRBJ2-5; tentative D call: TRBD2 (7 bases). The CDR3 extends over 14 amino acids. Germline CDR1 and CDR2: SGHAT and FQNNGV. V lost 9 bases and J lost 10, with 24 bases in between. The CDR3 loop reads CARNKRPGAGDQYF. The DNA of the CDR3 is TGTGCCAGGAACAAAAGACCAGGGGCGGGAGACCAGTACTTC.

V usage is TRBV4-1 and J usage is TRBJ1-2, with TRBD1 matching over 9 bases. This CDR3 has 15 residues. Per germline, CDR1 MGHRA and CDR2 YSYEKL. J was trimmed by 6 bases and V by 1 base; bases with no gene match: 6. The CDR3 sequence is CASSQVPDRGDGYTF. The CDR3 DNA sequence: TGCGCCAGCAGCCAAGTCCCTGACAGGGGGGATGGCTACACCTTC.

The rearrangement joins TRBV5-1 to TRBJ2-5; D is undetermined. The V end was cut by 0 bases, the J end by 3 bases, with 9 bases between. CDR3 size: 14 residues. Germline CDR1 SGHRS, CDR2 YFSETQ. The CDR3 nucleotides are TGCGCCAGCAGCTTGGAGAGAGGAGAAGAGACCCAGTACTTC. Translated, it gives CASSLERGEETQYF.